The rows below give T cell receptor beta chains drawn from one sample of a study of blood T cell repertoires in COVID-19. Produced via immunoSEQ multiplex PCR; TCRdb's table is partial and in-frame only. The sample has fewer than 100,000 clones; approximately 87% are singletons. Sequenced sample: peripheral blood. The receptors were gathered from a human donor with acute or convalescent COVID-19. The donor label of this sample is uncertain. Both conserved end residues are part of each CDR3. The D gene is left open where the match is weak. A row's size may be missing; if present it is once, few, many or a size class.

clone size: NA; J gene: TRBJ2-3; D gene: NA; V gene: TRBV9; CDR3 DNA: TGTGCCAGCAGCGTCTCCACAGATACGCAGTATTTT; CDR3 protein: CASSVSTDTQYF
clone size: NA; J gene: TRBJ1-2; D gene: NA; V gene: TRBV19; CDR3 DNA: TGTGCCAGTAGTTCCCTCGGACAGCGGCAAGGTGGTGGCTACACCTTC; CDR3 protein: CASSSLGQRQGGGYTF
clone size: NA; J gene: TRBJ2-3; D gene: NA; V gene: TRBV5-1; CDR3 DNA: TGCGCCAGCAGCGGGCCGTCCACAGATACGCAGTATTTT; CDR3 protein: CASSGPSTDTQYF
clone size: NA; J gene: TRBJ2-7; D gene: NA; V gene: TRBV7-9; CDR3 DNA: TGTGCCAGCAGCTCTCAGTCCCTCTCCTACGAGCAGTACTTC; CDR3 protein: CASSSQSLSYEQYF
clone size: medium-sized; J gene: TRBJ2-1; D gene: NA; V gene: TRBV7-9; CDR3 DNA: TGTGCCAGCACATCAGGGGACCCCTACAATGAGCAGTTCTTC; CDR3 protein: CASTSGDPYNEQFF
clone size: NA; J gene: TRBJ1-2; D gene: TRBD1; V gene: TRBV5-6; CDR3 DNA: TGTGCCAGCAGCTTAAACGGACAGGGGCATGGCTACACCTTC; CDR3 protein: CASSLNGQGHGYTF
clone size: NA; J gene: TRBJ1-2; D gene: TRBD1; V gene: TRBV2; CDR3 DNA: TGTGCCAGCCTGGCGACAGGGTTTAACTATGGCTACACCTTC; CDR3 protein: CASLATGFNYGYTF
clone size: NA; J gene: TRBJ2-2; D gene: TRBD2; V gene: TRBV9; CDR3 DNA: TGTGCCAGCAGCGGAGGACTAGCGGGGGGCCCGAACACCGGGGAGCTGTTTTTT; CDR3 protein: CASSGGLAGGPNTGELFF
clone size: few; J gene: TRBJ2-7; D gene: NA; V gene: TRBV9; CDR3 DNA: TGTGCCAGCAGCGAGTCTACAGGGTTGGGGGAGCAGTACTTC; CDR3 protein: CASSESTGLGEQYF
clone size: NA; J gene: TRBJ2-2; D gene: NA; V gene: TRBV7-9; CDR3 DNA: TGTGCCTGGGCCTTAGCGGCCCACACCGGGGAGCTGTTTTTT; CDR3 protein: CAWALAAHTGELFF
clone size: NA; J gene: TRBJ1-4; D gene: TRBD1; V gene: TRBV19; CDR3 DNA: TGTGCCAGTAGCACCGGGACAGCAACTAATGAAAAACTGTTTTTT; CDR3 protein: CASSTGTATNEKLFF
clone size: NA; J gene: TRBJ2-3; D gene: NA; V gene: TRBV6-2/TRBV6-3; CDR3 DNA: TGTGCCAGCAGTTTGGGTTTTGCGGGCACAGATACGCAGTATTTT; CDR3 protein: CASSLGFAGTDTQYF
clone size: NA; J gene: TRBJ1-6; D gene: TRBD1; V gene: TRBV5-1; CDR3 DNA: TGCGCCAGCAGCTTGGCGGGACAGGGGCGTTCACCCCTCCACTTT; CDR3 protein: CASSLAGQGRSPLHF
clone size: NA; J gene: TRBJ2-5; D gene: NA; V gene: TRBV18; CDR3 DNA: TGTGCCAGCTCCCAGGGAAGGGTACGAGAGACCCAGTACTTC; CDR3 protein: CASSQGRVRETQYF
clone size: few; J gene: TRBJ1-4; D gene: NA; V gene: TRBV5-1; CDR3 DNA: TGCGCCAGCAGCTTGTACGGCGGGGGTGGCGAAAAACTGTTTTTT; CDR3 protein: CASSLYGGGGEKLFF
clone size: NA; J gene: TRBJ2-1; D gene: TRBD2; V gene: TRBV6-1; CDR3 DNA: TGTGCCAGCAGTGAACTTTGGACAGCCCTCGGGGGGGATGAGCAGTTCTTC; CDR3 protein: CASSELWTALGGDEQFF
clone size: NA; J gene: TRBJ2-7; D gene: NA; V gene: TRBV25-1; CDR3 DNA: TGTGCCAGCAGTGATGAAGCCGGGACATTGAACTACGAGCAGTACTTC; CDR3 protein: CASSDEAGTLNYEQYF
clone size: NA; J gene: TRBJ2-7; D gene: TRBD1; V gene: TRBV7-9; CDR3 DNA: TGTGCCAGCAGCTTAGGAGGGACAGGAACCTACGAGCAGTACTTC; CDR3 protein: CASSLGGTGTYEQYF
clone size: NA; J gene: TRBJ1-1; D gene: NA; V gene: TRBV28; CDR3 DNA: TGTGCCAGCAGTCGGGGTAACACTGAAGCTTTCTTT; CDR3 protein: CASSRGNTEAFF
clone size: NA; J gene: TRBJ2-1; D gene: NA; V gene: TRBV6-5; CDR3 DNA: TGTGCCACGAACCACAGGTTTAACGAGCAGTTCTTC; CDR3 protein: CATNHRFNEQFF
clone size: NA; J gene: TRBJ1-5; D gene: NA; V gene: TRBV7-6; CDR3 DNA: TGTGCCAGCAGCCTGGCGGGGGGGCCCCAGCATTTT; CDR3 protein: CASSLAGGPQHF
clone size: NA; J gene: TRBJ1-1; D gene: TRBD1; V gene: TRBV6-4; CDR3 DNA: TGTGCCAGCAGAGCAGGACAGGGGGCCTATGAAGCTTTCTTT; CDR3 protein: CASRAGQGAYEAFF
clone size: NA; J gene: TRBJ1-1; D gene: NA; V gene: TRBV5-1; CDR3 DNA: TGCGCCAGCAGCTTCGCGGGGAACACTGAAGCTTTCTTT; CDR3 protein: CASSFAGNTEAFF
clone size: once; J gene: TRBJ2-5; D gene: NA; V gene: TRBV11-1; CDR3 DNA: TGTGCCAGCAGCCCAGGACAGCCCCAAGAGACCCAGTACTTC; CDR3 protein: CASSPGQPQETQYF
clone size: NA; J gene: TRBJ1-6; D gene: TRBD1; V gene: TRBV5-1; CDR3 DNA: TGCGCCAGCAGCGGGCCGGGACAGGGGGCTGCGAGCTCCTATAATTCACCCCTCCACTTT; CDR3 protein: CASSGPGQGAASSYNSPLHF
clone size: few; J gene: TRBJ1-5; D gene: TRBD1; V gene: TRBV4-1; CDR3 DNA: TGCGCCAGCAGCCGTCAAACAGGGGCCGGCAATCAGCCCCAGCATTTT; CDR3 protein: CASSRQTGAGNQPQHF
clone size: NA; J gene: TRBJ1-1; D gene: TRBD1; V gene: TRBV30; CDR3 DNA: TGTGCCTGGAGTCCCGGGACAGGGGGTTTGAGGGACACTGAAGCTTTCTTT; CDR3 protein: CAWSPGTGGLRDTEAFF
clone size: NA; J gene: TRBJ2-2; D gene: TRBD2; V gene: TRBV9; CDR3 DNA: TGTGCCAGCAGCCCCCCTGAGCGGGGGGCCGGAACCGGGGAGCTGTTTTTT; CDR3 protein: CASSPPERGAGTGELFF
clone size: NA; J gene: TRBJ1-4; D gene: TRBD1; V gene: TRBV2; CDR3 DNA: TGTGCCAGCAGTCCGGGACAGGCGAATGAAAAACTGTTTTTT; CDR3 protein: CASSPGQANEKLFF
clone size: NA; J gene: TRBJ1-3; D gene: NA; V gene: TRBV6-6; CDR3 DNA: TGTGCCAGCACAAACCCGAGGGGGATCTCTGGAAACACCATATATTTT; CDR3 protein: CASTNPRGISGNTIYF
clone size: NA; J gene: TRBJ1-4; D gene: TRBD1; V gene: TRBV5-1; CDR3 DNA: TGCGCCAGCAGCCCGGGGACAGGGCCAACTAATGAAAAACTGTTTTTT; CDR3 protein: CASSPGTGPTNEKLFF
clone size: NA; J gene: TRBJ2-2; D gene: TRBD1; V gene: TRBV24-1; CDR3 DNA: TGTGCCACCAGTGATTTGGGGGGACAGGTCAACACCGGGGAGCTGTTTTTT; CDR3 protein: CATSDLGGQVNTGELFF
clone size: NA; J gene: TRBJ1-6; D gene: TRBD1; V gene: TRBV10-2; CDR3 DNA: TGCGCCAGCAAGGTGAGGACAGGGGGAAATTCACCCCTCCACTTT; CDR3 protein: CASKVRTGGNSPLHF
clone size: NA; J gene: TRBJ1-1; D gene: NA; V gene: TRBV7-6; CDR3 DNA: TGTGCCAGCAGCAGGGAGACTGAAGCTTTCTTT; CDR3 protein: CASSRETEAFF
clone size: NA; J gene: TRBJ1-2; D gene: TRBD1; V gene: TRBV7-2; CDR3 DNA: TGTGCCAGCAGCTCCTTCCCCGGGACAGGGGGCGAAAACACCTTC; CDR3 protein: CASSSFPGTGGENTF
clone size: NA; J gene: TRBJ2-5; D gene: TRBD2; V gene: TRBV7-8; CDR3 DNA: TGTGCCAGCATCTCAAGGGCTAGCGGGACGCTTAGGGAGACCCAGTACTTC; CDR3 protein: CASISRASGTLRETQYF
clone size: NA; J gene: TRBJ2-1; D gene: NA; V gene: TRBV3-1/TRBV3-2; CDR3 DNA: TGTGCCAGCAGCCAAGTACAGGGTGGGCTTTACAATGAGCAGTTCTTC; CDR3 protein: CASSQVQGGLYNEQFF
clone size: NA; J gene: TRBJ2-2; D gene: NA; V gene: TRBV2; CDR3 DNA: TGTGCCAGCAGTGAAGGACAAGCAGGGGCCACCGGGGAGCTGTTTTTT; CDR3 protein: CASSEGQAGATGELFF
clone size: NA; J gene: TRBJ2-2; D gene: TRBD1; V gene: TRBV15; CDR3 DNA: TGTGCCACCAGCAGTAGACAGGGTGCCACCGGGGAGCTGTTTTTT; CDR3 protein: CATSSRQGATGELFF